What follows is one T cell receptor beta chain and its context. Its matching antigen is unknown. This sample was taken from a study of beta chain features in type 1 diabetes. Study-level points and caveats: Insertion counts at VDJ junctions were lower in type 1 diabetes patients, who also showed more deletions there. All four CD4+ subsets of Type 1 diabetes patients contained TCRB CDR3s that were moderately but significantly shorter.

The CDR3 has 17 residues. V shed 0 bases and J shed 9 bases, with 20 bases lying between them. Researchers reported sorting CD4+ naive, central memory, regulatory and stem cell-like memory cells via CD45RO/CCR7/CD25/CD127/CD95/CD27. Each population that was sorted was more than 98% pure. Every isolated RNA sample was fully reverse transcribed, so sequencing captured expressed TCRB transcripts. The assay was immunoSEQ multiplex PCR, and TCRdb's table has in-frame clones only and misses some. The profile shows 160,000 or so clones, 50% to 70% of them singletons. This chain uses TRBV23-1 with TRBJ2-2; D might be TRBD1 (6 bases). TRBV23-1 is reported as an ORF; its role is uncertain. The sequence derives from a man aged 30 to 45 with type 1 diabetes. The sample was naive CD4+ T cells from blood. The CDR3 bases are TGCGCCAGCAGTCAATCTCGGCCAGGGGTTATCAAGCGGGAGCTGTTTTTT. Protein: CASSQSRPGVIKRELFF.